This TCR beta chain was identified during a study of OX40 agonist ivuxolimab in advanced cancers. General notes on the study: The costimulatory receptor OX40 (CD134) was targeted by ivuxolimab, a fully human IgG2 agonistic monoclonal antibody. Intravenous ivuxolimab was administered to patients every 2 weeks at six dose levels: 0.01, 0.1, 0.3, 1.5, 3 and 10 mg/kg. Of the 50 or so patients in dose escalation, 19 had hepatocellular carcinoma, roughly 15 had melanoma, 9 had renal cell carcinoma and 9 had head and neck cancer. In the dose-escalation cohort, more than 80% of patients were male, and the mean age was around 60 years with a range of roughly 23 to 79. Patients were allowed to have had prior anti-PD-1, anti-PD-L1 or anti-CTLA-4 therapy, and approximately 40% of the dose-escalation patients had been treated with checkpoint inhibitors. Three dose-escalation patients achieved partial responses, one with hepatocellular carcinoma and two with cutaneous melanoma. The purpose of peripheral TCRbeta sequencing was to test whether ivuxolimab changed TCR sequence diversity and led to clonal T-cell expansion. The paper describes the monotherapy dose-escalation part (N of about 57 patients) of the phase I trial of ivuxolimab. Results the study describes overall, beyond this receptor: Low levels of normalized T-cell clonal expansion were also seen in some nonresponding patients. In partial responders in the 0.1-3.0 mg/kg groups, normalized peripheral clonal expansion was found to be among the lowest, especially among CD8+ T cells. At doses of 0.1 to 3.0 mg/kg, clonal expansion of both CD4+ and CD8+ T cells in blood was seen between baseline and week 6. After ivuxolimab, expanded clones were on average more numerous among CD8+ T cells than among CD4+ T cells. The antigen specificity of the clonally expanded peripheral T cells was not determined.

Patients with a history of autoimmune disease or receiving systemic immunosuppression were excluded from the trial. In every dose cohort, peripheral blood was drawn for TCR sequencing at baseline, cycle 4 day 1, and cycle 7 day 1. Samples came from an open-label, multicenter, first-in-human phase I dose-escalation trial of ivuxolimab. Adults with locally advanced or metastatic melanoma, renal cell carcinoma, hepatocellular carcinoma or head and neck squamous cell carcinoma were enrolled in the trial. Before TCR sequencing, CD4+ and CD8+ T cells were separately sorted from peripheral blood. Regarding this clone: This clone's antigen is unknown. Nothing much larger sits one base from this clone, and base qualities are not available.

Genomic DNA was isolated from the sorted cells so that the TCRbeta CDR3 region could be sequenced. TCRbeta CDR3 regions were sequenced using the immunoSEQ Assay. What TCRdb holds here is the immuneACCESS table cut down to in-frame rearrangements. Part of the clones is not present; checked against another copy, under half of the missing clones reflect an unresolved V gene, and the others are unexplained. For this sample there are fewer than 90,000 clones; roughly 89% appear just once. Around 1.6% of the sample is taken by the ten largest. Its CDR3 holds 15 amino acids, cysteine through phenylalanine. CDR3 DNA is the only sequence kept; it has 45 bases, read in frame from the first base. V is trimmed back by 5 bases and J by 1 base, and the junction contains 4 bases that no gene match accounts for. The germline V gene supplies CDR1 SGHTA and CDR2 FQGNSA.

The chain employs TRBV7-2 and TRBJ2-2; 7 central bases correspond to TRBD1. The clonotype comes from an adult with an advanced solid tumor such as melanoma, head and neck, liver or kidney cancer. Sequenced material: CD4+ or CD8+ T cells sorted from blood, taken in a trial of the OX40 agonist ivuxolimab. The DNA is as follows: TGTGCCAGCAGCCTGACAGGGCGGAACACCGGGGAGCTGTTTTTT. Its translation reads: CASSLTGRNTGELFF.